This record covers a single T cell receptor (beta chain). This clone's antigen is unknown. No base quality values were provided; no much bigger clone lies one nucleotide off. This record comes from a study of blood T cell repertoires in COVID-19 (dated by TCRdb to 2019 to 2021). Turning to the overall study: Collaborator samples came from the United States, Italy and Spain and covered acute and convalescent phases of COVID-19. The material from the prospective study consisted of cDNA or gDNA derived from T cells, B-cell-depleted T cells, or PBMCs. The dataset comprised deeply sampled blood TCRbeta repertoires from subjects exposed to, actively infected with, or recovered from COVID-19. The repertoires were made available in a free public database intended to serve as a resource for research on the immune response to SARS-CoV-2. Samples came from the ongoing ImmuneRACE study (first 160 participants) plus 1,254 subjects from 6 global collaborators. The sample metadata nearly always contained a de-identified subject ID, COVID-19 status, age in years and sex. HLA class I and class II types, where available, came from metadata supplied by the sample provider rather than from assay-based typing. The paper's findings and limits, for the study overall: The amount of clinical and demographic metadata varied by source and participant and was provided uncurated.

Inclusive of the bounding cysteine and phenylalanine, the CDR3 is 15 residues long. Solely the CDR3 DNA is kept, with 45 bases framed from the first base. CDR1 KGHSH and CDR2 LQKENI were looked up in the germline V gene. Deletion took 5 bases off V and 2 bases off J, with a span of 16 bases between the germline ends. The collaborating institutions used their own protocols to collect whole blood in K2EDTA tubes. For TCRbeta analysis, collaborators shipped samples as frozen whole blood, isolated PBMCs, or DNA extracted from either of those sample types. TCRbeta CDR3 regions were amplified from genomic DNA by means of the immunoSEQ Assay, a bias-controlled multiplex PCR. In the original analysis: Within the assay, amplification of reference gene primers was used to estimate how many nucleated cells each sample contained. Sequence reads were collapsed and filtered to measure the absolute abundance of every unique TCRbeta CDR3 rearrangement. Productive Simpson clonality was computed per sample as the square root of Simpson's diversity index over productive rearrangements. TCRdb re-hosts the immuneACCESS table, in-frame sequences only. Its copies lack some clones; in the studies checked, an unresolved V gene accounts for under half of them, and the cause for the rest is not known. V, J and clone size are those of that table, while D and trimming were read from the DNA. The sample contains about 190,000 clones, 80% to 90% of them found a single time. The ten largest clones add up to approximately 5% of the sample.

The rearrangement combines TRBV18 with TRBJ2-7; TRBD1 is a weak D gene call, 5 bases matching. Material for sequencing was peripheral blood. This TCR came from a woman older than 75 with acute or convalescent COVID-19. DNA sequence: TGTGCCAGCTCATCCCGGGCCAGGGAACCCTACGAGCAGTACTTC. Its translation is CASSSRAREPYEQYF.